Shown below are 30 T cell receptor beta chains from a single sample sequenced in a study of shared clonotypes between healthy human individuals. The method was immunoSEQ multiplex PCR; TCRdb's version includes in-frame clones alone and lacks a portion of them. The data hold 1.5 million to 2.5 million clones, with approximately 94% observed a single time. Naive CD8 cells lacked CD45RO, underwent positive selection for CCR7 and left out terminally differentiated effector memory CD45RA+ cells. The sample comprised naive CD8+ T cells sorted from blood. The receptor source for this set is a man younger than 35 in good health.

The chain employs TRBV13 and TRBJ1-1, with D tentatively TRBD1 (5 bases). Trimming stripped 0 bases from V and 2 bases from J, with 13 bases between. Germline V lookup: CDR1 PRHDT, CDR2 FYEKMQ (reference sequence). The CDR3 loop spans 16 amino acids. The CDR3 sequence is CASSLGSTGHNTEAFF. Written as DNA, the CDR3 is TGTGCCAGCAGCTTAGGCTCGACGGGGCATAACACTGAAGCTTTCTTT. The complete variable domain, with remaining parts taken from reference TRBV13 and TRBJ1-1, reads AAGVIQSPRHLIKEKRETATLKCYPIPRHDTVYWYQQGPGQDPQFLISFYEKMQSDKGSIPDRFSAQQFSDYHSELNMSSLELGDSALYFCASSLGSTGHNTEAFFGQGTRLTVV.

The chain links TRBV7-8 to TRBJ2-3, with D possibly being TRBD2 (6 bases). Germline V gives CDR1 SGHVS, CDR2 FQNEAQ. The V gene lost 0 bases and the J gene lost 6 bases, with 10 bases spanning the gap. The CDR3 extends over 14 amino acids. The CDR3 loop reads CASSLASSADTQYF. The CDR3 DNA follows: TGTGCCAGCAGCTTAGCGTCTAGCGCGGATACGCAGTATTTT.

To note about this clone: Other DNA sequences of this sample code for an identical CDR3. CDR3 coding DNA: TGTGCCAGCAGTCCCGGCGGGGAGGGCACTGAAGCTTTCTTT. Protein product: CASSPGGEGTEAFF. This chain joins TRBV6-5 and TRBJ1-1; D is unresolved. Germline V gene lookup returns CDR1 MNHEY and CDR2 SVGAGI. The V and J ends lost 5 bases and 4 bases respectively, with 14 bases between them. The CDR3 has 14 residues.

The chain has TRBV11-2 and TRBJ2-5; 10 nucleotides line up with TRBD2. V shed 5 bases, J shed 5 bases, and the junction held 14 bases outside the gene matches. The germline CDR1 and CDR2 sequences are SGHAT and FQNNGV. CDR3 size: 17 residues. Here the CDR3 reads CASSPILAGQWRETQYF. Here the CDR3 DNA reads TGTGCCAGCAGCCCCATACTAGCGGGGCAGTGGCGGGAGACCCAGTACTTC.

The chain recombines TRBV30 with TRBJ2-7, with TRBD1 identical over 10 bases. Germline V CDR1 and CDR2: GTSNPN, SVGIG (reference sequence). This CDR3 region has 14 residues. The J segment lost 6 bases and the V segment lost 1 base, leaving 6 bases of the junction unmatched. In DNA form, the CDR3 reads TGTGCCTGGAGTGAGACAGGGGGCTGGTTCGAGCAGTACTTC. The encoded protein is CAWSETGGWFEQYF.

The rearrangement joins TRBV6-1 to TRBJ1-1; TRBD1 agrees at 7 bases. With V trimmed by 4 bases and J by 1 base, 3 bases remained unmatched. CDR3 length equals 14 residues. Germline loops: CDR1 MNHNS, CDR2 SASEGT. The CDR3 loop reads CASSVGDRNTEAFF. The DNA of the CDR3 is TGTGCCAGCAGTGTGGGGGACAGGAACACTGAAGCTTTCTTT.

This clone was seen only once. This rearrangement joins TRBV5-1 to TRBJ2-7; 7 bases are shared with TRBD1. Germline CDR1 reads SGHRS; CDR2 reads YFSETQ. The CDR3 covers 15 residues. The V gene end was trimmed by 0 bases and the J gene end by 4 bases; junction bases not matched to a gene: 7. The CDR3 spells CASSLAGTDNYEQYF. DNA for the CDR3: TGCGCCAGCAGCTTGGCCGGGACAGATAATTACGAGCAGTACTTC.

The rearrangement uses TRBV4-3 and TRBJ2-2; possible D gene TRBD2, 6 bases. The germline V gene encodes CDR1 LGHNA and CDR2 YSLEER. The CDR3 totals 18 residues. V gave up 0 bases and J gave up 4 bases, with 18 bases separating them. CDR3 region: CASSQEMGVAESTGELFF. The CDR3, as DNA: TGCGCCAGCAGCCAAGAGATGGGGGTAGCGGAGTCCACCGGGGAGCTGTTTTTT.

The chain has TRBV7-9 and TRBJ2-1, with 10 bases lining up with TRBD1. V shed 0 bases, J shed 7 bases, and the junction held 3 bases outside the gene matches. The CDR3 length is 15 residues. Germline CDR1 and CDR2: SEHNR and FQNEAQ (reference sequence). DNA of the CDR3: TGTGCCAGCAGCTTAGCAGGACAGGGGGGGAATGAGCAGTTCTTC. Translated, it gives CASSLAGQGGNEQFF. The full variable domain, rest sourced from reference TRBV7-9 and TRBJ2-1, is DTGVSQNPRHKITKRGQNVTFRCDPISEHNRLYWYRQTLGQGPEFLTYFQNEAQLEKSRLLSDRFSAERPKGSFSTLEIQRTEQGDSAMYLCASSLAGQGGNEQFFGPGTRLTVL.

This chain connects TRBV28 to TRBJ2-5; D gene ambiguous. V gave up 3 bases and J gave up 5 bases, with 10 bases separating them. The CDR3 length is 13 residues. The germline V gene has CDR1 MDHEN and CDR2 SYDVKM. Here the CDR3 DNA reads TGTGCCAGCAGTTTCTCTAGGGTTGAGACCCAGTACTTC. Its translation is CASSFSRVETQYF.

The chain carries TRBV7-9 and TRBJ2-1; 10 bases align to TRBD1. V shed 5 bases, J shed 4 bases, and the junction held 8 bases outside the gene matches. There are 16 residues in the CDR3. Germline lookup yields CDR1 SEHNR and CDR2 FQNEAQ (reference sequence). The CDR3 region is CASSVIPGQGYNEQFF. The CDR3 DNA reads TGTGCCAGCAGCGTAATTCCGGGACAGGGGTACAATGAGCAGTTCTTC. Based on the CDR3 plus reference TRBV7-9 and TRBJ2-1, the full variable domain is DTGVSQNPRHKITKRGQNVTFRCDPISEHNRLYWYRQTLGQGPEFLTYFQNEAQLEKSRLLSDRFSAERPKGSFSTLEIQRTEQGDSAMYLCASSVIPGQGYNEQFFGPGTRLTVL.

On this clone: The sample carries other DNA sequences with the same CDR3. The V gene is TRBV7-9, the J gene TRBJ2-1; D call uncertain. Germline CDR1 reads SEHNR; CDR2 reads FQNEAQ (reference sequence). The CDR3 has 12 amino acids. Between the trimmed V and J ends, which lost 4 bases and 5 bases, there was a span of 6 bases. The CDR3: CASSSGNNEQFF. The CDR3 DNA is TGTGCCAGCAGCTCCGGCAACAATGAGCAGTTCTTC.

The V call is TRBV9, the J call TRBJ2-1; TRBD2 aligns across 8 bases. Germline CDR1 is SGDLS and CDR2 is YYNGEE. V trimming: 0 bases; J trimming: 3 bases; junction bases outside the gene matches: 5. CDR3 length: 16 amino acids. In DNA form, the CDR3 reads TGTGCCAGCAGCGTAGGGTCTAGCGGGTTCTACAATGAGCAGTTCTTC. This sequence encodes CASSVGSSGFYNEQFF.

As for this clone: Within the sample, other DNA sequences also encode this same CDR3. The V call is TRBV5-4, the J call TRBJ1-1; no reliable D call. The V and J ends lost 2 bases and 5 bases respectively, with 10 bases between them. From germline, CDR1 is SGHNT and CDR2 YYREEE (reference sequence). The CDR3 has 13 amino acids. Written as DNA, the CDR3 is TGTGCCAGCAGCTTTGGAGGTGGGACTGAAGCTTTCTTT. Amino acids: CASSFGGGTEAFF.

Note on this clone: Other DNA sequences in the sample encode the same CDR3. V and J are TRBV11-2 and TRBJ2-7, with 12 bases matching TRBD1. Germline trimming cut 0 bases from V and 4 bases from J; bases unmatched to any gene: 1. This CDR3 comprises 15 residues. Germline CDR1 reads SGHAT; CDR2 reads FQNNGV. The CDR3 here is CASSLEGQGAYEQYF. CDR3 in DNA: TGTGCCAGCAGCTTAGAGGGACAGGGGGCATACGAGCAGTACTTC.

The chain couples TRBV11-3 to TRBJ2-1; maybe TRBD2 (5 bases). The CDR3 is 14 residues long. V was cut by 1 base and J by 3 bases, with 7 bases left in between. The germline CDR1 and CDR2 sequences are SGHNT and YENEEA. CDR3: CASSLGDYYNEQFF. CDR3 nucleotides: TGTGCCAGCAGCTTAGGCGACTACTACAATGAGCAGTTCTTC.

The J gene is TRBJ1-6, the V gene TRBV7-9; maybe TRBD1 (5 bases). The V gene's germline CDR1 is SEHNR and CDR2 FQNEAQ (reference sequence). The length of the CDR3 is 15 residues. The V end was cut by 5 bases, the J end by 7 bases, with 15 bases between. The CDR3 sequence is CASSGGIGQNSPLHF. CDR3 DNA sequence: TGTGCCAGCAGCGGGGGGATAGGGCAGAATTCACCCCTCCACTTT.

This chain connects TRBV6-5 to TRBJ1-1; D is unresolved. The germline V gene encodes CDR1 MNHEY and CDR2 SVGAGI. With 0 bases removed from V and 2 bases from J, the gap between germline ends came to 10 bases. The CDR3 length is 15 residues. CDR3 DNA: TGTGCCAGCAGTTACTCCGATGGCCTTAACACTGAAGCTTTCTTT. Translated: CASSYSDGLNTEAFF.

The gene calls are TRBV10-3 and TRBJ2-1; 9 nucleotides agree with TRBD2. CDR3 length: 16 residues. From germline, CDR1 is ENHRY and CDR2 SYGVKD. The V and J ends lost 5 bases and 2 bases, in that order; junction bases with no gene match: 7. The CDR3 region has the DNA TGTGCCATCAGTTACCGTAGCGGGGGTCCCTACAATGAGCAGTTCTTC. It codes for CAISYRSGGPYNEQFF.

The table lists this clone with a count of one. The rearrangement uses TRBV9 and TRBJ1-2, with 12 positions matching TRBD1. V gave up 3 bases and J gave up 1 base; unmatched junction bases: 7. Germline assignment: CDR1 SGDLS and CDR2 YYNGEE. The CDR3 has 17 residues. The CDR3 DNA sequence: TGTGCCAGCAGCGGGCGGGGACAGGGGGCTGATAACTATGGCTACACCTTC. It encodes CASSGRGQGADNYGYTF.

V and J are TRBV7-9 and TRBJ2-1, with TRBD2 identical over 9 bases. In germline, CDR1 is SEHNR, CDR2 FQNEAQ (reference sequence). The V gene end was trimmed by 1 base and the J gene end by 0 bases; junction bases not matched to a gene: 4. This CDR3 has 17 residues. The DNA of the CDR3 is TGTGCCAGCAGCTTAGAAGTTAGCGGGAGCTCCTACAATGAGCAGTTCTTC. Its protein is CASSLEVSGSSYNEQFF.

The chain recombines TRBV18 with TRBJ2-1; the match to TRBD2 covers 14 bases. The germline V gene encodes CDR1 KGHSH and CDR2 LQKENI. The CDR3 runs to 18 residues. J gave up 4 bases and V 6 bases, and 11 bases lay outside the gene matches. CDR3 amino acids: CASSPGLAGESGYNEQFF. The CDR3 DNA reads TGTGCCAGCTCTCCGGGACTAGCGGGAGAGTCCGGGTACAATGAGCAGTTCTTC.

The rearrangement uses TRBV7-9 and TRBJ2-5, with D unresolved. Germline CDR1 is SEHNR and CDR2 is FQNEAQ (reference sequence). Between the trimmed V and J ends, which lost 2 bases and 5 bases, there was a span of 9 bases. CDR3 length equals 13 residues. CDR3 amino acids: CASSLSPGETQYF. As DNA, the CDR3 is TGTGCCAGCAGCTTATCACCCGGGGAGACCCAGTACTTC.

The V and J genes are TRBV6-1 and TRBJ2-5; D is unresolved. Germline V gene data show CDR1 as MNHNS and CDR2 as SASEGT. This CDR3 has 13 residues. V lost 4 bases to trimming and J lost 3 bases, with 9 bases between them. CDR3 in DNA: TGTGCCAGCAGTGCATTGGCTGAAGAGACCCAGTACTTC. It is translated as CASSALAEETQYF.

The chain has TRBV10-2 and TRBJ2-1, with a tentative D call TRBD1 (6 bases). Trimming left V 3 bases short and J 6 bases short, with 12 bases between. The germline V gene has CDR1 WSHSY and CDR2 SAAADI. This CDR3 region has 14 residues. In DNA form, the CDR3 reads TGCGCCAGCAGTGATTCCCAAGGGGGCAATGAGCAGTTCTTC. This codes for CASSDSQGGNEQFF.

The rearrangement joins TRBV7-9 to TRBJ2-1; D unresolved. The ends were cut back, 0 bases at V and 14 bases at J, with 20 bases in the middle. CDR1 and CDR2 from the germline V gene are SEHNR and FQNEAQ (reference sequence). The CDR3 is 15 residues long. This chain's CDR3 is CASSLAGPLPLGKFF. The CDR3 DNA reads TGTGCCAGCAGCTTAGCAGGGCCCTTGCCCCTGGGAAAGTTCTTC.

The chain couples TRBV5-1 to TRBJ2-4; 9 nucleotides match TRBD1. Germline CDR1 and CDR2: SGHRS and YFSETQ. There are 13 residues in the CDR3. V was pared by 3 bases and J by 8 bases, with 3 bases of the junction left unmatched. The CDR3: CASSWTGADIQYF. CDR3 sequence (DNA): TGCGCCAGCAGCTGGACAGGGGCGGACATTCAGTACTTC.

The rearrangement joins TRBV7-2 to TRBJ1-6; D is undetermined. V was shortened by 4 bases and J by 3 bases, with 13 bases between the two germline ends. This CDR3 contains 16 residues. CDR1 and CDR2 (germline): SGHTA, FQGNSA. The CDR3 DNA reads TGTGCCAGCAGCTCCCTCTATCAAATCTATAATTCACCCCTCCACTTT. It encodes CASSSLYQIYNSPLHF.

This chain links TRBV5-1 with TRBJ2-7; no clear D gene. V was cut by 0 bases and J by 7 bases, with 11 bases left in between. Germline V gene lookup returns CDR1 SGHRS and CDR2 YFSETQ. The CDR3 totals 13 residues. The DNA for the CDR3 is TGCGCCAGCAGCTTGGACCCAGGTTTAGAGCAGTACTTC. Amino acid sequence: CASSLDPGLEQYF.

The chain employs TRBV15 and TRBJ1-5; the D is unclear. The CDR3 runs 14 residues. Trimming shortened V by 4 bases and J by 3 bases, and 10 bases separated the two germline ends. Per germline, CDR1 LNHNV and CDR2 YYDKDF (reference sequence). The CDR3 protein is CATSTQTANQPQHF. The DNA for the CDR3 is TGTGCCACCAGCACCCAGACGGCCAATCAGCCCCAGCATTTT.